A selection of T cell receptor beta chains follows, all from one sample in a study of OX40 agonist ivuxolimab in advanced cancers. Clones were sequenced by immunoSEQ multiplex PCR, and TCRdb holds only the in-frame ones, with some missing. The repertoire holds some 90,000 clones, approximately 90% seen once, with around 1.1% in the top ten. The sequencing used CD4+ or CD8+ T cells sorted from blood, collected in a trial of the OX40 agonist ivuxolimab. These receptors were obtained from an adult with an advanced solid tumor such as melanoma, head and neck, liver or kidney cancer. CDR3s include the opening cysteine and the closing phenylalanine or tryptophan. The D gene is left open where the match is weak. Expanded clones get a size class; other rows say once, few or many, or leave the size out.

cdr3_aa: CASSVNSGEYNEQFF
cdr3_nt: TGTGCCAGCAGTGTGAATAGCGGGGAATACAATGAGCAGTTCTTC
clone_size: once
d_call: TRBD2
v_call: TRBV2
j_call: TRBJ2-1

cdr3_aa: CASSRTWTGSRETQYF
cdr3_nt: TGTGCTAGCAGTCGAACTTGGACAGGGAGTCGGGAGACCCAGTACTTC
clone_size: .
d_call: TRBD1
v_call: TRBV7-7
j_call: TRBJ2-5

cdr3_aa: CASSQEGGTASLSTQYF
cdr3_nt: TGTGCCAGCAGCCAAGAAGGCGGGACAGCGTCTCTGTCGACCCAGTACTTC
clone_size: .
d_call: .
v_call: TRBV4-2
j_call: TRBJ2-5

cdr3_aa: CASSAIVRVGEQYF
cdr3_nt: TGTGCCAGCAGCGCAATAGTGCGCGTCGGCGAGCAGTACTTC
clone_size: .
d_call: .
v_call: TRBV9
j_call: TRBJ2-7

cdr3_aa: CASSPPTGTGTYEQYF
cdr3_nt: TGTGCCAGTAGTCCCCCAACCGGGACAGGCACATACGAGCAGTACTTC
clone_size: .
d_call: TRBD1
v_call: TRBV19
j_call: TRBJ2-7

cdr3_aa: CASSLGQLVDEQFF
cdr3_nt: TGTGCCAGCAGCTTGGGACAGCTCGTCGATGAGCAGTTCTTC
clone_size: .
d_call: .
v_call: TRBV5-5
j_call: TRBJ2-1

cdr3_aa: CAWGVLQETQYF
cdr3_nt: TGTGCCTGGGGGGTTTTACAAGAGACCCAGTACTTC
clone_size: .
d_call: .
v_call: TRBV30
j_call: TRBJ2-5

cdr3_aa: CASRLTGNQPQHF
cdr3_nt: TGTGCCAGTAGATTGACAGGGAACCAGCCCCAGCATTTT
clone_size: .
d_call: TRBD1
v_call: TRBV19
j_call: TRBJ1-5

cdr3_aa: CASSMAGDTEAFF
cdr3_nt: TGTGCCAGTAGTATGGCGGGGGACACTGAAGCTTTCTTT
clone_size: once
d_call: .
v_call: TRBV19
j_call: TRBJ1-1

cdr3_aa: CASSAIAVRRAADTQYF
cdr3_nt: TGTGCCAGTAGTGCAATAGCGGTTCGGAGGGCCGCAGATACGCAGTATTTT
clone_size: .
d_call: .
v_call: TRBV19
j_call: TRBJ2-3

cdr3_aa: CASSSSGRGTRRDTQYF
cdr3_nt: TGTGCCAGCAGTTCTAGCGGGAGGGGGACAAGAAGAGATACGCAGTATTTT
clone_size: few
d_call: TRBD2
v_call: TRBV7-2
j_call: TRBJ2-3

cdr3_aa: CASSPGQGALVRETQYF
cdr3_nt: TGTGCCAGCAGTCCGGGACAGGGGGCGCTGGTACGGGAGACCCAGTACTTC
clone_size: .
d_call: TRBD1
v_call: TRBV11-2
j_call: TRBJ2-5

cdr3_aa: CASSWGTSGTGELFF
cdr3_nt: TGTGCCAGCAGCTGGGGGACTAGCGGGACCGGGGAGCTGTTTTTT
clone_size: .
d_call: TRBD2
v_call: TRBV11-2
j_call: TRBJ2-2

cdr3_aa: CASSFVAGGTYNEQFF
cdr3_nt: TGTGCCAGCAGTTTCGTAGCGGGAGGAACCTACAATGAGCAGTTCTTC
clone_size: .
d_call: TRBD2
v_call: TRBV6-5
j_call: TRBJ2-1

cdr3_aa: CAISGGTGKNIQYF
cdr3_nt: TGTGCCATCAGTGGGGGGACAGGGAAAAACATTCAGTACTTC
clone_size: .
d_call: TRBD1
v_call: TRBV10-3
j_call: TRBJ2-4

cdr3_aa: CASSSDTTNEKLFF
cdr3_nt: TGCGCCAGCAGCTCTGATACAACTAATGAAAAACTGTTTTTT
clone_size: .
d_call: .
v_call: TRBV5-1
j_call: TRBJ1-4

cdr3_aa: CASSLVDNEQFF
cdr3_nt: TGCGCCAGCAGCTTGGTTGACAATGAGCAGTTCTTC
clone_size: .
d_call: .
v_call: TRBV5-1
j_call: TRBJ2-1

cdr3_aa: CASSMSASWNTGELFF
cdr3_nt: TGTGCCAGTAGTATGTCGGCCAGCTGGAACACCGGGGAGCTGTTTTTT
clone_size: .
d_call: .
v_call: TRBV19
j_call: TRBJ2-2

cdr3_aa: CASSESSGDASYEQYF
cdr3_nt: TGCGCCAGCAGTGAGTCCAGCGGAGACGCTTCCTACGAGCAGTACTTC
clone_size: once
d_call: .
v_call: TRBV10-1
j_call: TRBJ2-7

cdr3_aa: CASRHTGTSARLGINEQFF
cdr3_nt: TGTGCCAGCAGACATACCGGGACTAGCGCCCGATTGGGTATCAATGAGCAGTTCTTC
clone_size: .
d_call: TRBD2
v_call: TRBV7-3
j_call: TRBJ2-1

cdr3_aa: CASSPGQNYEQYF
cdr3_nt: TGTGCCAGCTCTCCCGGACAGAACTACGAGCAGTACTTC
clone_size: .
d_call: .
v_call: TRBV18
j_call: TRBJ2-7

cdr3_aa: CASNPKGKAFF
cdr3_nt: TGTGCCAGCAACCCAAAGGGGAAAGCTTTCTTT
clone_size: .
d_call: .
v_call: TRBV11-2
j_call: TRBJ1-1

cdr3_aa: CASSVTPLEGGEQYF
cdr3_nt: TGTGCCAGCAGCGTAACCCCTCTAGAGGGCGGTGAGCAGTACTTC
clone_size: .
d_call: .
v_call: TRBV9
j_call: TRBJ2-7

cdr3_aa: CASRRTGTYEQYF
cdr3_nt: TGTGCCAGCAGACGGACAGGGACCTACGAGCAGTACTTC
clone_size: .
d_call: TRBD1
v_call: TRBV2
j_call: TRBJ2-7

cdr3_aa: CASSASYQGEKLFF
cdr3_nt: TGTGCCAGCAGTGCTTCTTACCAAGGTGAAAAACTGTTTTTT
clone_size: .
d_call: .
v_call: TRBV6-1
j_call: TRBJ1-4

cdr3_aa: CASSLDRVEQFF
cdr3_nt: TGTGCCAGCAGCCTTGACAGGGTGGAGCAGTTCTTC
clone_size: .
d_call: TRBD1
v_call: TRBV7-2
j_call: TRBJ2-1

cdr3_aa: CASRPPQGSGETQYF
cdr3_nt: TGTGCCAGCAGACCACCACAGGGTTCAGGGGAGACCCAGTACTTC
clone_size: .
d_call: .
v_call: TRBV6-6
j_call: TRBJ2-5

cdr3_aa: CASSYWRGETKYF
cdr3_nt: TGTGCCAGCAGTTACTGGCGGGGAGAGACCAAGTACTTC
clone_size: .
d_call: .
v_call: TRBV6-5
j_call: TRBJ2-5

cdr3_aa: CASSSSGRQGEQYF
cdr3_nt: TGCGCCAGCAGCTCTAGCGGGAGACAGGGGGAGCAGTACTTC
clone_size: .
d_call: TRBD2
v_call: TRBV5-1
j_call: TRBJ2-7

cdr3_aa: CASSLGAAFSYEQYF
cdr3_nt: TGTGCCAGCAGCTTGGGGGCAGCGTTCTCCTACGAGCAGTACTTC
clone_size: .
d_call: .
v_call: TRBV5-5
j_call: TRBJ2-7

cdr3_aa: CASSPPSLAGGDTQYF
cdr3_nt: TGTGCCAGCTCACCACCGAGCCTAGCGGGGGGTGATACGCAGTATTTT
clone_size: .
d_call: TRBD2
v_call: TRBV18
j_call: TRBJ2-3

cdr3_aa: CASRRKSTLGRGEQYF
cdr3_nt: TGTGCCAGTAGACGAAAATCGACCCTCGGTAGAGGCGAGCAGTACTTC
clone_size: .
d_call: .
v_call: TRBV19
j_call: TRBJ2-7

cdr3_aa: CASSFRDEQYF
cdr3_nt: TGTGCCAGCAGTTTCAGGGACGAGCAGTACTTC
clone_size: .
d_call: .
v_call: TRBV28
j_call: TRBJ2-7

cdr3_aa: CASSLQGGFLEQYF
cdr3_nt: TGTGCCAGCAGTCTCCAGGGGGGTTTCCTCGAGCAGTACTTC
clone_size: .
d_call: .
v_call: TRBV2
j_call: TRBJ2-7

cdr3_aa: CASSTQGAGNTEAFF
cdr3_nt: TGTGCCAGTAGTACCCAGGGTGCAGGGAACACTGAAGCTTTCTTT
clone_size: .
d_call: .
v_call: TRBV19
j_call: TRBJ1-1

cdr3_aa: CASSITSGLQYF
cdr3_nt: TGTGCCAGCAGCATTACTAGCGGCCTTCAGTACTTC
clone_size: .
d_call: TRBD2
v_call: TRBV2
j_call: TRBJ2-4

cdr3_aa: CASRWNRDSGNTIYF
cdr3_nt: TGTGCCAGCAGATGGAACAGGGACTCTGGAAACACCATATATTTT
clone_size: .
d_call: .
v_call: TRBV2
j_call: TRBJ1-3

cdr3_aa: CASSFRDRSYNEQFF
cdr3_nt: TGTGCCAGCAGTTTCCGGGACAGGTCCTACAATGAGCAGTTCTTC
clone_size: .
d_call: TRBD1
v_call: TRBV27
j_call: TRBJ2-1

cdr3_aa: CASSQGPISTDTQYF
cdr3_nt: TGCGCCAGCAGCCAAGGACCGATCAGCACAGATACGCAGTATTTT
clone_size: .
d_call: .
v_call: TRBV4-3
j_call: TRBJ2-3

cdr3_aa: CASRGQGASGELFF
cdr3_nt: TGTGCCAGTAGGGGACAGGGGGCCTCCGGGGAGCTGTTTTTT
clone_size: once
d_call: TRBD1
v_call: TRBV19
j_call: TRBJ2-2

cdr3_aa: CASSEDRVGLAFF
cdr3_nt: TGTGCCAGCAGTGAAGACAGGGTTGGGTTGGCTTTCTTT
clone_size: .
d_call: .
v_call: TRBV6-1
j_call: TRBJ1-1

cdr3_aa: CASSLEPVTEAFF
cdr3_nt: TGTGCCAGCAGTTTAGAACCGGTCACTGAAGCTTTCTTT
clone_size: .
d_call: .
v_call: TRBV7-2
j_call: TRBJ1-1

cdr3_aa: CASSLNWDTQYF
cdr3_nt: TGTGCCAGCAGCTTAAACTGGGATACGCAGTATTTT
clone_size: .
d_call: .
v_call: TRBV7-2
j_call: TRBJ2-3

cdr3_aa: CASSLEAGLTDTQYF
cdr3_nt: TGCGCCAGCAGCTTGGAAGCGGGACTCACAGATACGCAGTATTTT
clone_size: once
d_call: TRBD2
v_call: TRBV5-1
j_call: TRBJ2-3

cdr3_aa: CASSPDRNSNEKLFF
cdr3_nt: TGCGCCAGCAGCCCAGACAGAAATTCTAATGAAAAACTGTTTTTT
clone_size: .
d_call: .
v_call: TRBV5-1
j_call: TRBJ1-4

cdr3_aa: CASSLVLDSTQYF
cdr3_nt: TGTGCCAGCAGCTTAGTTTTAGACAGTACGCAGTATTTT
clone_size: .
d_call: .
v_call: TRBV11-1
j_call: TRBJ2-3

cdr3_aa: CASRQTSGRVGETQYF
cdr3_nt: TGTGCCAGCAGACAGACTAGCGGGAGGGTAGGAGAGACCCAGTACTTC
clone_size: .
d_call: TRBD2
v_call: TRBV2
j_call: TRBJ2-5

cdr3_aa: CASSLTRDSLNEKLFF
cdr3_nt: TGTGCCAGCAGCTTAACAAGGGACAGCCTAAATGAAAAACTGTTTTTT
clone_size: .
d_call: TRBD1
v_call: TRBV11-2
j_call: TRBJ1-4

cdr3_aa: CAISETYLNNSPLHF
cdr3_nt: TGTGCCATCAGTGAGACATACCTTAATAATTCACCCCTCCACTTT
clone_size: .
d_call: .
v_call: TRBV10-3
j_call: TRBJ1-6

cdr3_aa: CASRGDGSPRPQHF
cdr3_nt: TGTGCCAGCAGGGGGGATGGCAGCCCCAGGCCCCAGCATTTT
clone_size: once
d_call: .
v_call: TRBV2
j_call: TRBJ1-5

cdr3_aa: CASSLEGGLEAFF
cdr3_nt: TGTGCCAGCAGCTTAGAGGGCGGGCTTGAAGCTTTCTTT
clone_size: .
d_call: .
v_call: TRBV7-2
j_call: TRBJ1-1

cdr3_aa: CSAYERTYGYTF
cdr3_nt: TGCAGCGCCTACGAGCGGACCTATGGCTACACCTTC
clone_size: .
d_call: .
v_call: TRBV29-1
j_call: TRBJ1-2